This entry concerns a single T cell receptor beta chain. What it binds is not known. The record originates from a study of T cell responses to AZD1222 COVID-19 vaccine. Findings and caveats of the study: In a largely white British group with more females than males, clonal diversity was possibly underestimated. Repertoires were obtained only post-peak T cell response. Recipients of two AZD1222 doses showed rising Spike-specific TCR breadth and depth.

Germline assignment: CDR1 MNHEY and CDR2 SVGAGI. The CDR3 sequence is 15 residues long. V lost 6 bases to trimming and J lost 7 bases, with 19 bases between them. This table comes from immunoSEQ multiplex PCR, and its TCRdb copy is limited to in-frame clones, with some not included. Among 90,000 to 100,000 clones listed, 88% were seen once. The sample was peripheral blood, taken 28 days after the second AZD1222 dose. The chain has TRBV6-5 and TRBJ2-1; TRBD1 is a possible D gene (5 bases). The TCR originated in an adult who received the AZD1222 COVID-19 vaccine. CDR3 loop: CASSLDSPKRNEQFF. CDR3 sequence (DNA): TGTGCCAGCAGCCTCGACAGCCCCAAACGGAATGAGCAGTTCTTC.